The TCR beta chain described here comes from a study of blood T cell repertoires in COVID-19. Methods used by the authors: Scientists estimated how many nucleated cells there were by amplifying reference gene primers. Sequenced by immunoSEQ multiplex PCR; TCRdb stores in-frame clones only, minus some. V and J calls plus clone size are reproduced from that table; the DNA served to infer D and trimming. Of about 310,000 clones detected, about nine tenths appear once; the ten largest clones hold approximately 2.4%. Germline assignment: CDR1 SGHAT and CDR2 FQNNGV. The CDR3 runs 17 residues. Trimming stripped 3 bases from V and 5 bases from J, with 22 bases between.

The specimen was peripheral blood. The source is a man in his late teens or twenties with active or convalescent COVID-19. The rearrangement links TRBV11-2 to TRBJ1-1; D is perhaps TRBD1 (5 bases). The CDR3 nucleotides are TGTGCCAGCAGCTTTTCTAGCGGATTCGGGGCCGGGACTGAAGCTTTCTTT. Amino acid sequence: CASSFSSGFGAGTEAFF.